Reported below is one TCR beta chain. In this sample, this clonotype turned up a few times. Its antigen remains undetermined. Base qualities were left out, and no much larger clone turns up one base away. A patient counted as having stable hyperthyroidism if there was no progression to ophthalmopathy within 18 months of follow-up. Patients with hyperthyroidism were aged 18 to 65 years, had been newly diagnosed, and had a disease duration of less than 2 months. Patients were excluded if they had other autoimmune diseases, uncontrolled infections, pregnancy or lactation. Diagnosis relied on clinical symptoms, serum thyroxine, TRAb, thyroid ultrasound and orbital computed tomography. Using Ficoll-Paque density gradient centrifugation, PBMCs were isolated from 10 ml of fresh peripheral blood. Trizol reagent was used to extract the total RNA, and its quality was then checked on an Agilent 2100 Bioanalyzer.

TCR beta CDR3 regions were amplified from RNA transcripts for repertoire sequencing. A first-round RT-PCR used HTBI primers with the Qiagen OneStep RT-PCR kit, followed by a second-round multiplex PCR, size selection and purification. Libraries were sequenced paired-end with 100 bp reads on an Illumina HiSeq2000. Under the source paper's analysis protocol: SOAPnuke was used to process the reads, throwing out any read that had adapters, had uncalled bases, had a mean Phred below 15, or lacked an exact constant-primer or identifier match. COPE v1.2.5 was used to merge high-quality paired reads. Clonotypes were defined as unique nucleotide sequences and were aligned to IMGT TRB V, D and J references using MiTCR v1.1. Only V-J combinations with frequency above 0.0001 were analysed, covering 98% to 99.2% of repertoires. For each V-J combination, a TCR clonal expansion and chaos score was defined as the ratio of F50 clonal expansion to chaos observed in the TCRdist matrix. Features were reduced by Welch's t-statistics and random forest to approximately 13 V-J combinations, which fed a naive Bayes classifier. Thyroid-blood repertoire similarity was quantified with the Morisita-Horn index. In-frame beta chains were kept once TCRdb had trimmed the public reads at Q25 with fastp and called clones with MiXCR. Each record represents a unique CDR3 protein, reported with the most common genes and DNA among its rows. The V and J calls reflect TCRdb's pipeline rather than the authors' work. The sample includes 680,000 or so distinct CDR3 sequences, with 20% to 25% observed a single time. Approximately 7% of the sample comes from the top ten.

The record originates from a study of Graves' ophthalmopathy and Graves' hyperthyroidism (dated 2018 in TCRdb). For the study in its entirety: Peripheral blood was collected before any treatment was given, at the time of initial diagnosis. TCR beta repertoire signatures were used to distinguish Graves' ophthalmopathy from Graves' hyperthyroidism and to predict progression to ophthalmopathy. In total, approximately 130 blood samples were TCR-sequenced: 43 ophthalmopathy, roughly 80 hyperthyroidism and some 17 hyperthyroidism-to-ophthalmopathy patients. To explore V-J signatures that separate ophthalmopathy from hyperthyroidism, a discovery set of about 98 patients was enrolled, consisting of under 50 with ophthalmopathy and under 65 with stable hyperthyroidism. For independent validation, a separate cohort was made up of 18 hyperthyroidism patients plus 17 patients who later progressed from hyperthyroidism to ophthalmopathy. In five or six hyperthyroidism patients, the T-cell repertoire of thyroid tissue was compared with the T-cell repertoire of blood. After sampling, hyperthyroidism patients received methimazole starting at 30 mg daily, and ophthalmopathy patients received high-dose intravenous methylprednisolone. The approximately 90 discovery patients were divided at random into training and test sets in a 7:3 ratio. General study outcomes and caveats: Sample size was not predetermined statistically, and investigators were not blinded to group allocation. In validation, the model predicted ophthalmopathy progression with 55% to 71% sensitivity and approximately 72% specificity; 12 predicted patients were CT-confirmed with GO in a median of about 6.2 months. In cross-validation, the 13-signature model distinguished ophthalmopathy from stable hyperthyroidism with 85% to 90% sensitivity and just under 84% specificity, and in the test set the corresponding values were about 80% and 75%. Among expanded thyroid clonotypes with frequency above 0.001, most also showed up in blood, which suggests that blood repertoires may reflect the thyroid immune response.

This clonotype was obtained from a woman aged 18-29 years with stable Graves' hyperthyroidism. Some clones in this sample may be carry-over from other donors' samples. Donor details come from another sample of the same person, matched by shared clones. The source material was peripheral blood.

CDR3 reads: CASSPGTGFYGYTF. The base sequence is TGTGCCAGCTCTCCCGGTACAGGGTTCTATGGCTACACCTTC. This chain joins TRBV18 to TRBJ1-2; TRBD1 might be the D gene, on 6 matching bases. Measured from the cysteine to the phenylalanine, the CDR3 is 14 residues long. The read is trimmed to its CDR3 DNA, 42 bases read in frame from base 1. Trimming takes 6 bases from V and 4 bases from J, and the germline ends sit 15 bases apart. CDR1 and CDR2, per the germline V gene, are KGHSH and LQKENI.